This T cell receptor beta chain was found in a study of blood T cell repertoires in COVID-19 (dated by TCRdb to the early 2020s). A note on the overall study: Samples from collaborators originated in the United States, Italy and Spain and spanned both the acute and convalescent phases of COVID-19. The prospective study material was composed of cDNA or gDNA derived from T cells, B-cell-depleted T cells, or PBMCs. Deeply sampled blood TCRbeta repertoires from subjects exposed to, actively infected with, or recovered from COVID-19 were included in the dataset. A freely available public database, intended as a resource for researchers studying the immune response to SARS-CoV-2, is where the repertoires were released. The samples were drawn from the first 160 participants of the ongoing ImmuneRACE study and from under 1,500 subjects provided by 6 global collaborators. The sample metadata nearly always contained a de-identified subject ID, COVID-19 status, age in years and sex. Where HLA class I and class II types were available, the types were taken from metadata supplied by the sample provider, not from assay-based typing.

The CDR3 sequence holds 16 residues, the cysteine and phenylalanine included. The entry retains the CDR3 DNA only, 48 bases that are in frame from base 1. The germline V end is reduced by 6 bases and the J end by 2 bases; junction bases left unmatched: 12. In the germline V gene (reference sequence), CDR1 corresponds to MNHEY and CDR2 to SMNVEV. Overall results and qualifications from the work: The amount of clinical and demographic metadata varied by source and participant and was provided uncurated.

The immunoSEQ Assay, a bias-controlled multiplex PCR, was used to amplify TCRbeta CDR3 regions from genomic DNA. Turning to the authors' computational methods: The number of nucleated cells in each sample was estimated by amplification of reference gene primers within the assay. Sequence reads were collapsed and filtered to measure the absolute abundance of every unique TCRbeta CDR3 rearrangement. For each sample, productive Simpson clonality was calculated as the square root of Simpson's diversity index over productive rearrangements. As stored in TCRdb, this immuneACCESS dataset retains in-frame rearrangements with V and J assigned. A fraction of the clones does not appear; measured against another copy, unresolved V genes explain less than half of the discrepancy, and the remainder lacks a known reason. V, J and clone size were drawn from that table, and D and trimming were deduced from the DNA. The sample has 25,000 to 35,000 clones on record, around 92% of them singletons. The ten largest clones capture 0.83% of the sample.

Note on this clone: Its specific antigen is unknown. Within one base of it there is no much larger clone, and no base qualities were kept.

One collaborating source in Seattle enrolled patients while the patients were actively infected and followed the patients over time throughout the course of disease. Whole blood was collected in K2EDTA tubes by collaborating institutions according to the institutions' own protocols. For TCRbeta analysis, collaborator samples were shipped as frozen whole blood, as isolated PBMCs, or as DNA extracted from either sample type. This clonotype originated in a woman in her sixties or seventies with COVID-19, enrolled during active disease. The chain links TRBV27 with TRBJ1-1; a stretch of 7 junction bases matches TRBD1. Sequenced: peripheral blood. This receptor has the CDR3 CASSGFPGTANTEAFF. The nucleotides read TGTGCCAGCAGCGGTTTCCCCGGGACAGCAAACACTGAAGCTTTCTTT.